What follows is one TCR beta chain and its context. This CDR3 comprises 12 residues. Germline CDR1 and CDR2: GTSNPN and SVGIG (reference sequence). The ends were cut back, 0 bases at V and 4 bases at J, with 7 bases in the middle. Authors' analysis steps: Amplified reference gene primers provided the basis for estimating nucleated cell counts. Using immunoSEQ multiplex PCR, the repertoire was profiled, and TCRdb retains in-frame clones only, with some absent. That table is the source of V, J and clone size, and D and trimming were worked out from the DNA. Of approximately 440,000 clones listed, 90% are singletons. This record comes from a study of blood T cell repertoires in COVID-19.

This receptor was taken from a young man who had recovered from COVID-19. The J gene is TRBJ2-7, the V gene TRBV30; D may be TRBD1 (6 bases). The sequencing sample was made of PBMCs or T cells enriched from blood (not recorded which). CDR3 nucleotides: TGTGCCTGGAGTGTACAGGGTTACGAGCAGTACTTC. It encodes CAWSVQGYEQYF.